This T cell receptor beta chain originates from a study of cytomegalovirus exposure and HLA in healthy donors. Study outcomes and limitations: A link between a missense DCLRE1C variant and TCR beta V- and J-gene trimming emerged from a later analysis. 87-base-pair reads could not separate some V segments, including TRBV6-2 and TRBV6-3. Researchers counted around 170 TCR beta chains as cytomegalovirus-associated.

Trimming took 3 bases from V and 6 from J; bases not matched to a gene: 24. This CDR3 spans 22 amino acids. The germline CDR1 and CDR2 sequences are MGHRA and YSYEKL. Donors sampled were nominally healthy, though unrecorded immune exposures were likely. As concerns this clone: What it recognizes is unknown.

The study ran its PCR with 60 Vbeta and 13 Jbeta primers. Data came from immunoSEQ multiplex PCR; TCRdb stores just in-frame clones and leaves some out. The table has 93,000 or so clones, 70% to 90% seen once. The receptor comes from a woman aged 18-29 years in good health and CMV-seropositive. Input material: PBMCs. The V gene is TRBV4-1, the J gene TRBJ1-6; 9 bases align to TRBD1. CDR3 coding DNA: TGCGCCAGCAGCCATGACGGGGGTTACAGGGGGCCTCTCAAAATGCTTAATTCACCCCTCCACTTT. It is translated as CASSHDGGYRGPLKMLNSPLHF.